These T cell receptor beta chains were read from a single sample in a study of Ad26.COV2.S vaccination and SARS-CoV-2 variants. Sequenced by immunoSEQ multiplex PCR; TCRdb stores in-frame clones only, minus some. Seen here are 350,000 to 500,000 clones, around 90% observed once, and the top ten hold approximately 4.5%. Material: peripheral blood, obtained in a trial of Ad26.COV2.S vaccine versus placebo. Receptors were obtained from a person aged 18-60 years who received the Ad26.COV2.S COVID-19 vaccine or a placebo. The CDR3 runs from the conserved cysteine through the conserved F or W. Clone size, where shown, is once, few, many, or a class for clones that have expanded.

v_call: TRBV7-9
cdr3_length: 15
clone_size: NA
cdr3_aa: CASSLAGIRSYEQYF

v_call: TRBV27
cdr3_length: 14
clone_size: NA
cdr3_aa: CASSPQGALGEQYF

v_call: TRBV5-1
cdr3_length: 15
clone_size: NA
cdr3_aa: CASSLGDRSSYEQYF

v_call: TRBV28
cdr3_length: 12
clone_size: NA
cdr3_aa: CASSTGGTEAFF

v_call: TRBV7-2
cdr3_length: 12
clone_size: once
cdr3_aa: CASVDSSYEQYF

v_call: TRBV5-1
cdr3_length: 16
clone_size: NA
cdr3_aa: CASSSGGLTGGNEQFF

v_call: TRBV7-8
cdr3_length: 16
clone_size: NA
cdr3_aa: CASSLWQPTPNTEAFF

v_call: TRBV19
cdr3_length: 12
clone_size: NA
cdr3_aa: CASKKRGETQYF

v_call: TRBV6-5
cdr3_length: 14
clone_size: NA
cdr3_aa: CASRSVPMGETQYF

v_call: TRBV19
cdr3_length: 15
clone_size: NA
cdr3_aa: CASSPWQAGGYEQYF

v_call: TRBV27
cdr3_length: 17
clone_size: NA
cdr3_aa: CASSWGQGLTNTGELFF

v_call: TRBV7-9
cdr3_length: 15
clone_size: NA
cdr3_aa: CASTLALIDSTEAFF

v_call: TRBV18
cdr3_length: 15
clone_size: NA
cdr3_aa: CASSPQGARDTEAFF

v_call: TRBV5-6
cdr3_length: 16
clone_size: NA
cdr3_aa: CASSSETGANTGELFF

v_call: TRBV30
cdr3_length: 15
clone_size: NA
cdr3_aa: CAWSWRTGLNTEAFF

v_call: TRBV15
cdr3_length: 19
clone_size: NA
cdr3_aa: CATSRDQLWDITMNTEAFF

v_call: TRBV6-6
cdr3_length: 15
clone_size: NA
cdr3_aa: CASRGQWGRNQPQHF

v_call: TRBV6-6
cdr3_length: 15
clone_size: once
cdr3_aa: CASTDDRGSSYEQYF

v_call: TRBV28
cdr3_length: 15
clone_size: NA
cdr3_aa: CASSFSGDGPYEQYF

v_call: TRBV25-1
cdr3_length: 12
clone_size: NA
cdr3_aa: CASSGSLTGYTF

v_call: TRBV21-1
cdr3_length: 11
clone_size: NA
cdr3_aa: CASLHFNEQFF

v_call: TRBV21-1
cdr3_length: 17
clone_size: NA
cdr3_aa: CASSRTSGSTTYNEQFF

v_call: TRBV2
cdr3_length: 17
clone_size: NA
cdr3_aa: CASSDSLDRGIDQPQHF

v_call: TRBV7-6
cdr3_length: 15
clone_size: NA
cdr3_aa: CASTVRRGNTGELFF

v_call: TRBV6-5
cdr3_length: 13
clone_size: NA
cdr3_aa: CASSPTRIGTQYF

v_call: TRBV13
cdr3_length: 19
clone_size: NA
cdr3_aa: CASSFRDRGSDGMNTEAFF

v_call: TRBV3-1/TRBV3-2
cdr3_length: 14
clone_size: NA
cdr3_aa: CASSRSTAPYEQYF

v_call: TRBV7-2
cdr3_length: 17
clone_size: NA
cdr3_aa: CASSPSGLAGESGELFF

v_call: TRBV7-2
cdr3_length: 12
clone_size: NA
cdr3_aa: CASSLIPYEQYF

v_call: TRBV6-5
cdr3_length: 15
clone_size: once
cdr3_aa: CASRWDRAYTGELFF